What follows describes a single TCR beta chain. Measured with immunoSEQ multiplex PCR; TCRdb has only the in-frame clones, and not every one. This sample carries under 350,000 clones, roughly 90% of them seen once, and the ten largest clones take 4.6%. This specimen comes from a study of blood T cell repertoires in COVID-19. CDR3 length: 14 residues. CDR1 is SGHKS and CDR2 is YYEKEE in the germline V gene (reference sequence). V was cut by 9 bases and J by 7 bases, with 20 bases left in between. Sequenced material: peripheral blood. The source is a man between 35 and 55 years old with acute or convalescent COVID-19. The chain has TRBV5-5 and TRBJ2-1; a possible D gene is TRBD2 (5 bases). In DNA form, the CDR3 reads TGTGCCACCCGACTACTACTAGTAGCAAATGAGCAGTTCTTC. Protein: CATRLLLVANEQFF.